This record concerns one T cell receptor (beta chain) sequence. Its antigen is not known. CDR3 length equals 11 residues. Trimming removed 3 bases at V and 6 bases at J, with 6 bases between. The germline gives CDR1 LNHDA, CDR2 SQIVND (reference sequence). The sample comes from a study of OX40 agonist ivuxolimab in advanced cancers. Background on the study: Treatment received earlier with anti-PD-1, anti-PD-L1 or anti-CTLA-4 agents was allowed, and roughly 40% had some. Findings of the study overall: Undetermined was the antigen specificity of the expanded peripheral T cells.

The table came from immunoSEQ multiplex PCR; TCRdb's copy has only in-frame clones and leaves some out. In the table there are approximately 35,000 clones, approximately 89% of which are singletons. The sequences come from CD4+ or CD8+ T cells sorted from blood, collected in a trial of the OX40 agonist ivuxolimab. The TCR originated in an adult with an advanced solid tumor such as melanoma, head and neck, liver or kidney cancer. This rearrangement joins TRBV19 to TRBJ2-7; D is ambiguous. The CDR3 DNA reads as TGTGCCAGTAGTATGCCGGGCGAGCAGTACTTC. It is translated as CASSMPGEQYF.